The sequence of this T cell receptor (beta chain) was determined in a study of T cells in localized non-small cell lung cancer. Assay used: immunoSEQ multiplex PCR; TCRdb lists only in-frame clones, some missing. The repertoire includes roughly 20,000 clones, about 88% of them detected once, and roughly 13% sits in the top ten. Remarks on this clone: What it binds is not known.

General study findings and limits: Blood T cell density predicted longer survival; adjacent-lung clonality, shorter. Only one tumor region was sequenced, so heterogeneity remains possible. Of the top 100 tumor clones, median around 62 were in adjacent lung, about 30 among its top 100.

Specimen: peripheral blood, collected before any cancer treatment. This TCR came from a male donor aged 60 or older with stage I lung adenocarcinoma.

CDR3 bases: TGTGCCAGCAGCTTGGGTGGTACGGGGTCGGCTGAAGCTTTCTTT. Protein: CASSLGGTGSAEAFF. The chain is built from TRBV5-5 and TRBJ1-1; D is unresolved. CDR1 and CDR2 (germline): SGHKS, YYEKEE (reference sequence). Trimming removed 0 bases at V and 6 bases at J, with 15 bases between. This CDR3 spans 15 amino acids.